Listed below are T cell receptor beta chains from one sample, sequenced in a study of cytomegalovirus exposure and HLA in healthy donors. TCRdb's copy holds only in-frame clones and misses some; the assay was immunoSEQ multiplex PCR. This table has approximately 140,000 clones, roughly 80% appearing once. The sequencing input was PBMCs. The receptors stem from a man aged 40-50 years in good health and CMV-seropositive. Each CDR3 is given without its conserved first and last residue. Each record gives: CDR3 protein, V gene, J gene.

cdr3_aa: ASSLNGPNRVQPQH; v_call: TRBV7-2; j_call: TRBJ1-5
cdr3_aa: ATGTRDIYEQY; v_call: TRBV6-1; j_call: TRBJ2-7
cdr3_aa: ASSLLAYGAF; v_call: TRBV28; j_call: TRBJ1-1
cdr3_aa: ASTRDRVGNTIY; v_call: TRBV28; j_call: TRBJ1-3
cdr3_aa: ASRVSGGETQY; v_call: TRBV7-9; j_call: TRBJ2-5
cdr3_aa: ASSVGGGLGELF; v_call: TRBV9; j_call: TRBJ2-2
cdr3_aa: ASSLDGSSTYNEQF; v_call: TRBV5-1; j_call: TRBJ2-1
cdr3_aa: AWSAGFGYT; v_call: TRBV30; j_call: TRBJ1-2
cdr3_aa: ASSLLGQARVSTDTQY; v_call: TRBV27; j_call: TRBJ2-3
cdr3_aa: ASSPGSGDEQF; v_call: TRBV18; j_call: TRBJ2-1
cdr3_aa: ASRGTGDNEQF; v_call: TRBV9; j_call: TRBJ2-1
cdr3_aa: SSSPDRKNEKLF; v_call: TRBV7-9; j_call: TRBJ1-4
cdr3_aa: ASSETGHGSGRSNQPQH; v_call: TRBV19; j_call: TRBJ1-5
cdr3_aa: ASSPQSIEAF; v_call: TRBV18; j_call: TRBJ1-1
cdr3_aa: ASSTGGELPQPQH; v_call: TRBV2; j_call: TRBJ1-5
cdr3_aa: ASSVRGAGANVLT; v_call: TRBV6-1; j_call: TRBJ2-6
cdr3_aa: ASSLGRGTQY; v_call: TRBV7-2; j_call: TRBJ2-5
cdr3_aa: ASSGLAGGYNEQF; v_call: TRBV2; j_call: TRBJ2-1
cdr3_aa: ASSPRSAGIYNEQF; v_call: TRBV9; j_call: TRBJ2-1
cdr3_aa: ASSFTPGQGGETQY; v_call: TRBV11-1; j_call: TRBJ2-5
cdr3_aa: ASSPSTGPSYGYT; v_call: TRBV5-1; j_call: TRBJ1-2
cdr3_aa: ASSVTVSYNEQF; v_call: TRBV11-2; j_call: TRBJ2-1
cdr3_aa: ASSLGLAYTDTQY; v_call: TRBV2; j_call: TRBJ2-3
cdr3_aa: ASGLRGQPYTGAF; v_call: TRBV12-5; j_call: TRBJ1-1
cdr3_aa: ASSYRGLGWNEQF; v_call: TRBV27; j_call: TRBJ2-1
cdr3_aa: ASRGENTEAF; v_call: TRBV5-4; j_call: TRBJ1-1
cdr3_aa: ASSPKGPYEQY; v_call: TRBV7-9; j_call: TRBJ2-7
cdr3_aa: ASSVGPSGVGGETQY; v_call: TRBV9; j_call: TRBJ2-5
cdr3_aa: ASSFTGGGNQPQH; v_call: TRBV18; j_call: TRBJ1-5
cdr3_aa: ASSLGGTGNYGYT; v_call: TRBV5-1; j_call: TRBJ1-2
cdr3_aa: ASIRSPGEETQY; v_call: TRBV6-6; j_call: TRBJ2-5
cdr3_aa: SVSHGGNQPQH; v_call: TRBV29-1; j_call: TRBJ1-5
cdr3_aa: ASSLNTGGTGELF; v_call: TRBV11-3; j_call: TRBJ2-2
cdr3_aa: ASSSGLSAEQY; v_call: TRBV5-1; j_call: TRBJ2-7
cdr3_aa: ASSLGLAVETQY; v_call: TRBV5-1; j_call: TRBJ2-5
cdr3_aa: ASSKQRDRLYEQY; v_call: TRBV27; j_call: TRBJ2-7
cdr3_aa: AWSVGGRLTDTQY; v_call: TRBV30; j_call: TRBJ2-3
cdr3_aa: ASSLRTGPYNEQF; v_call: TRBV5-1; j_call: TRBJ2-1
cdr3_aa: ASSFFGSTEAF; v_call: TRBV5-5; j_call: TRBJ1-1
cdr3_aa: ASSVEGRGLNYGYT; v_call: TRBV9; j_call: TRBJ1-2